This is a list of T cell receptor beta chains from one sample in a study of blood T cell repertoires in COVID-19. The method was immunoSEQ multiplex PCR; TCRdb's version includes in-frame clones alone and lacks a portion of them. Among a few hundred thousand clones listed, 70% to 90% were seen once. The sample was peripheral blood. Source of these receptors: a man aged 18 to 29 who had recovered from COVID-19. Both conserved end residues are trimmed from each CDR3. A clone size is listed for some rows: how often the clone was seen (once, few, many), or a class if it is expanded.

clone_size j_call v_call cdr3_aa
NA TRBJ2-7 TRBV19 ASSVRGLAALYEQY
NA TRBJ1-1 TRBV4-1 ASSQDPWNTEAF
NA TRBJ2-1 TRBV19 ASSTLERQKSPYNEQF
NA TRBJ2-2 TRBV7-9 ASSLSMGATGELF
few TRBJ1-3 TRBV7-9 ASSPGQGTGNTIY
NA TRBJ1-3 TRBV18 ASSPGGVMTGNTIY
NA TRBJ2-4 TRBV4-2 ASSQDRGGVTKNIQY
NA TRBJ2-5 TRBV5-4 ASSSQGGEETQY
NA TRBJ2-7 TRBV9 ASSPGGYEQY
NA TRBJ2-2 TRBV4-3 ASSQDSSQITGELF
NA TRBJ2-7 TRBV27 ASSPASGGLSYEQY
NA TRBJ2-1 TRBV30 AWEQGAGNEQF
NA TRBJ2-3 TRBV27 ASSAGTGGSDTQY
NA TRBJ1-4 TRBV14 ASRQTGTGNEKLF
NA TRBJ2-7 TRBV5-1 ASSSTSTYEQY
NA TRBJ1-1 TRBV19 ATTRRGGTEAF
NA TRBJ2-5 TRBV18 ASSRRQGKETQY
NA TRBJ2-1 TRBV27 ASSLNGQSSYNEQF
NA TRBJ1-2 TRBV5-6 ASSRDRDYGYT
NA TRBJ1-3 TRBV5-6 ASSLGLGPGNTIY
NA TRBJ2-3 TRBV18 ASSSFRGQATDTQY
NA TRBJ1-2 TRBV29-1 SVRTGTNYGYT
few TRBJ1-4 TRBV7-9 ASSSVQGLTNEKLF
NA TRBJ2-7 TRBV28 ASSYTGGSYEQY
NA TRBJ2-7 TRBV11-2 ASSPVRGSSYEQY
NA TRBJ2-7 TRBV28 ATFGGEYEQY
NA TRBJ2-3 TRBV2 ASRRETATADTQY
NA TRBJ2-7 TRBV2 ASSGQGPYEQY
NA TRBJ2-3 TRBV4-1 ASSRRTGTSGSEADTQY
NA TRBJ2-1 TRBV19 ASSPGDVNEQF
NA TRBJ1-1 TRBV3-1/TRBV3-2 ASSRTEPFAGGNSDTEAF
NA TRBJ2-5 TRBV9 ASSGGGSGETQY
NA TRBJ1-1 TRBV7-2 ASSLGTGMNTEAF
NA TRBJ2-2 TRBV7-6 ASRQTPNTGELF
few TRBJ1-3 TRBV6-1 ASSDPTGNTIY
NA TRBJ1-1 TRBV5-6 ASSLGGHHWDLNTEAF
NA TRBJ2-3 TRBV6-2/TRBV6-3 ASSYGPGGADTQY